A selection of T cell receptor beta chains follows, all from one sample in a study of cytomegalovirus exposure and HLA in healthy donors. Clones were sequenced by immunoSEQ multiplex PCR, and TCRdb holds only the in-frame ones, with some missing. Among some 130,000 clones listed, approximately 87% were seen once. The specimen sequenced was PBMCs. Every receptor here comes from a woman in her 30s in good health and CMV-seronegative. Both conserved end residues are part of each CDR3. D genes are given only for firm matches. Part of the rows lack a size; the others show once, few, many or a class for expanded clones.

J: TRBJ2-5; V: TRBV7-2; D: NA; size: once; CDR3: CASSFLGGGETQYF; DNA: TGTGCCAGCAGTTTCCTAGGGGGGGGAGAGACCCAGTACTTC
J: TRBJ2-5; V: TRBV27; D: TRBD2; size: NA; CDR3: CASSFISSGRRTQYF; DNA: TGTGCCAGCAGTTTCATTTCTAGCGGGAGGCGGACCCAGTACTTC
J: TRBJ2-7; V: TRBV28; D: NA; size: few; CDR3: CASSPGDWYEQYF; DNA: TGTGCCAGCAGTCCGGGGGACTGGTACGAGCAGTACTTC
J: TRBJ1-5; V: TRBV7-8; D: TRBD1; size: NA; CDR3: CASSPTTGRQPQHF; DNA: TGTGCCAGCAGCCCTACGACAGGGAGGCAGCCCCAGCATTTT
J: TRBJ1-2; V: TRBV7-9; D: TRBD1; size: NA; CDR3: CASSLVPRGQDYGYTF; DNA: TGTGCCAGCAGCTTAGTCCCCAGGGGGCAGGACTATGGCTACACCTTC
J: TRBJ2-7; V: TRBV19; D: NA; size: NA; CDR3: CASSMIGGYYEQYF; DNA: TGTGCCAGTAGTATGATAGGAGGATACTACGAGCAGTACTTC
J: TRBJ2-2; V: TRBV6-4; D: TRBD1; size: NA; CDR3: CASSEKGDRSTGELFF; DNA: TGTGCCAGCAGTGAGAAGGGGGACAGGTCCACCGGGGAGCTGTTTTTT
J: TRBJ2-2; V: TRBV27; D: TRBD1; size: NA; CDR3: CASSLRTGSTGELFF; DNA: TGTGCCAGCAGTTTACGGACAGGGAGCACCGGGGAGCTGTTTTTT
J: TRBJ2-7; V: TRBV5-6; D: NA; size: once; CDR3: CASSLAGVHPYEQYF; DNA: TGTGCCAGCAGCTTGGCCGGGGTACACCCCTACGAGCAGTACTTC
J: TRBJ2-1; V: TRBV4-3; D: TRBD2; size: NA; CDR3: CASSPEIAGGGNEQFF; DNA: TGCGCCAGCAGCCCGGAAATAGCGGGAGGGGGTAATGAGCAGTTCTTC
J: TRBJ1-2; V: TRBV7-9; D: NA; size: NA; CDR3: CASSLVTQGNGYTF; DNA: TGTGCCAGCAGCTTAGTAACCCAGGGGAATGGCTACACCTTC
J: TRBJ1-2; V: TRBV7-2; D: TRBD1; size: NA; CDR3: CASSFGQGGYGYTF; DNA: TGTGCCAGCAGCTTCGGACAGGGCGGCTATGGCTACACCTTC
J: TRBJ2-7; V: TRBV4-2; D: TRBD1; size: NA; CDR3: CASSPGQGAYEQYF; DNA: TGTGCCAGCAGCCCGGGACAGGGAGCCTACGAGCAGTACTTC
J: TRBJ1-6; V: TRBV11-2; D: TRBD1; size: NA; CDR3: CASSLRQGDSPLHF; DNA: TGTGCCAGCAGCTTACGACAGGGAGACTCACCCCTCCACTTT
J: TRBJ2-7; V: TRBV7-9; D: NA; size: NA; CDR3: CASTSGVPRGRYEQYF; DNA: TGTGCCAGCACCTCCGGGGTCCCGAGAGGTCGGTACGAGCAGTACTTC
J: TRBJ2-7; V: TRBV6-5; D: TRBD1; size: NA; CDR3: CASSPTGTGGYEQYF; DNA: TGTGCCAGCAGCCCAACCGGGACAGGGGGCTACGAGCAGTACTTC
J: TRBJ2-3; V: TRBV7-9; D: TRBD1; size: NA; CDR3: CASSLEGQGWTDTQYF; DNA: TGTGCCAGCAGCTTAGAGGGACAGGGGTGGACAGATACGCAGTATTTT
J: TRBJ2-4; V: TRBV7-9; D: NA; size: NA; CDR3: CASSSTGRGSKNIQYF; DNA: TGTGCCAGCAGCTCGACAGGACGGGGATCCAAAAACATTCAGTACTTC
J: TRBJ2-7; V: TRBV7-2; D: NA; size: NA; CDR3: CASSLEASGDREQYF; DNA: TGTGCCAGCAGCTTAGAAGCCAGCGGGGACAGGGAGCAGTACTTC
J: TRBJ2-3; V: TRBV2; D: NA; size: NA; CDR3: CASSAGVTDTQYF; DNA: TGTGCCAGCAGTGCAGGGGTGACAGATACGCAGTATTTT
J: TRBJ2-1; V: TRBV5-1; D: NA; size: NA; CDR3: CASRNRVAVRGYNEQFF; DNA: TGCGCCAGCAGGAACAGGGTCGCCGTCCGGGGTTACAATGAGCAGTTCTTC
J: TRBJ1-2; V: TRBV28; D: TRBD1; size: few; CDR3: CASSPGTGLLKGYTF; DNA: TGTGCCAGCAGTCCCGGGACAGGGCTTTTAAAAGGCTACACCTTC
J: TRBJ1-2; V: TRBV15; D: NA; size: NA; CDR3: CATSSTGDGGYTF; DNA: TGTGCCACCAGCAGCACCGGGGATGGGGGCTACACCTTC
J: TRBJ2-7; V: TRBV6-6; D: NA; size: few; CDR3: CASSYNSNYEQYF; DNA: TGTGCCAGCAGTTATAACAGTAACTACGAGCAGTACTTC
J: TRBJ2-7; V: TRBV5-4; D: NA; size: NA; CDR3: CASSRDLGDYEQYF; DNA: TGTGCCAGCAGCCGGGACTTAGGCGACTACGAGCAGTACTTC
J: TRBJ1-5; V: TRBV28; D: NA; size: NA; CDR3: CASSLFLLRGNQPQHF; DNA: TGTGCCAGCAGTTTATTTCTCCTTCGCGGCAATCAGCCCCAGCATTTT
J: TRBJ2-4; V: TRBV15; D: TRBD1; size: NA; CDR3: CATRDRGKNIQYF; DNA: TGTGCCACCCGGGACAGAGGGAAAAACATTCAGTACTTC
J: TRBJ2-1; V: TRBV19; D: NA; size: NA; CDR3: CASSLRAGGNEQFF; DNA: TGTGCCAGTAGTTTAAGGGCCGGGGGCAATGAGCAGTTCTTC
J: TRBJ1-4; V: TRBV5-5; D: NA; size: NA; CDR3: CASSLDQRAEKLFF; DNA: TGTGCCAGCAGCTTGGACCAACGAGCCGAAAAACTGTTTTTT
J: TRBJ2-3; V: TRBV4-1; D: TRBD2; size: NA; CDR3: CASSLGTSGTQYF; DNA: TGCGCCAGCAGCCTCGGGACTAGCGGAACGCAGTATTTT
J: TRBJ1-6; V: TRBV5-1; D: TRBD1; size: NA; CDR3: CASSLARGERDSPLHF; DNA: TGCGCCAGCAGCTTGGCCAGGGGGGAAAGAGACTCACCCCTCCACTTT
J: TRBJ2-7; V: TRBV4-3; D: NA; size: NA; CDR3: CASSQGLERLSEQYF; DNA: TGCGCCAGCAGCCAAGGGTTAGAGAGGCTAAGCGAGCAGTACTTC
J: TRBJ1-6; V: TRBV19; D: NA; size: NA; CDR3: CASSIGAAGYSPLHF; DNA: TGTGCCAGTAGTATTGGGGCAGCGGGCTATTCACCCCTCCACTTT
J: TRBJ2-7; V: TRBV27; D: NA; size: NA; CDR3: CASSFVAASYEQYF; DNA: TGTGCCAGCAGTTTTGTTGCGGCCTCCTACGAGCAGTACTTC
J: TRBJ1-3; V: TRBV6-6; D: NA; size: NA; CDR3: CASSYSKRGSGNTIYF; DNA: TGTGCCAGCAGTTACTCGAAACGCGGCTCTGGAAACACCATATATTTT
J: TRBJ1-2; V: TRBV15; D: TRBD1; size: NA; CDR3: CATSYGTGDNYGYTF; DNA: TGTGCCACCAGCTATGGGACAGGGGATAACTATGGCTACACCTTC
J: TRBJ1-1; V: TRBV7-2; D: TRBD1; size: NA; CDR3: CASSSNRGAISTEAFF; DNA: TGTGCCAGCAGCTCAAACAGGGGCGCAATTTCCACTGAAGCTTTCTTT
J: TRBJ1-1; V: TRBV5-6; D: NA; size: NA; CDR3: CASSLTGRTEAFF; DNA: TGTGCCAGCAGCTTGACAGGGCGTACTGAAGCTTTCTTT
J: TRBJ1-1; V: TRBV5-1; D: TRBD1; size: NA; CDR3: CASRSDRAGAAFF; DNA: TGCGCCAGCAGATCGGACAGGGCAGGTGCGGCTTTCTTT
J: TRBJ1-2; V: TRBV27; D: TRBD1; size: NA; CDR3: CASRGWDRDDNYGYTF; DNA: TGTGCCAGCAGAGGATGGGACAGAGATGATAACTATGGCTACACCTTC
J: TRBJ2-5; V: TRBV27; D: TRBD2; size: NA; CDR3: CASSAGGRETQYF; DNA: TGTGCCAGTTCGGCGGGGGGGCGAGAGACCCAGTACTTC
J: TRBJ2-7; V: TRBV7-9; D: NA; size: NA; CDR3: CASSGSDTRGLYEQYF; DNA: TGTGCCAGCAGCGGATCGGACACAAGGGGCCTATACGAGCAGTACTTC
J: TRBJ2-4; V: TRBV2; D: NA; size: NA; CDR3: CASTSEGWSKNIQYF; DNA: TGTGCCAGCACCTCTGAGGGTTGGTCCAAAAACATTCAGTACTTC
J: TRBJ2-3; V: TRBV4-3; D: NA; size: NA; CDR3: CASSQDRDTQYF; DNA: TGCGCCAGCAGCCAAGATAGAGATACGCAGTATTTT
J: TRBJ2-2; V: TRBV7-9; D: NA; size: NA; CDR3: CASSVNTGTGELFF; DNA: TGTGCCAGCAGCGTGAATACAGGTACCGGGGAGCTGTTTTTT
J: TRBJ2-2; V: TRBV23-1; D: NA; size: NA; CDR3: CASSLNPAPLGGDMHTGELFF; DNA: TGCGCCAGCAGTCTCAACCCGGCCCCCCTCGGGGGTGATATGCACACCGGGGAGCTGTTTTTT
J: TRBJ1-2; V: TRBV6-5; D: TRBD1; size: NA; CDR3: CASSWTGHYGYTF; DNA: TGTGCCAGCAGTTGGACAGGCCACTATGGCTACACCTTC
J: TRBJ1-4; V: TRBV15; D: NA; size: once; CDR3: CATSRDLTTEKLFF; DNA: TGTGCCACCAGCAGAGATCTGACAACCGAAAAACTGTTTTTT
J: TRBJ1-1; V: TRBV2; D: NA; size: few; CDR3: CASTLDTNTEAFF; DNA: TGTGCCAGCACGCTGGACACCAACACTGAAGCTTTCTTT
J: TRBJ2-3; V: TRBV7-9; D: NA; size: NA; CDR3: CASSLTGSGVGGTDTQYF; DNA: TGTGCCAGCAGCTTAACGGGGTCGGGAGTAGGGGGCACAGATACGCAGTATTTT
J: TRBJ2-7; V: TRBV2; D: NA; size: NA; CDR3: CAGGSADLYEQYF; DNA: TGTGCCGGAGGTTCGGCAGATCTCTACGAGCAGTACTTC
J: TRBJ2-2; V: TRBV7-2; D: TRBD2; size: NA; CDR3: CASSLNQRGNTGELFF; DNA: TGTGCCAGCAGCTTGAATCAGCGGGGAAACACCGGGGAGCTGTTTTTT
J: TRBJ2-3; V: TRBV9; D: NA; size: NA; CDR3: CASSVGAGADTQYF; DNA: TGTGCCAGCAGCGTAGGAGCGGGCGCAGATACGCAGTATTTT
J: TRBJ1-5; V: TRBV6-6; D: TRBD1; size: NA; CDR3: CASSSRQGGGNQPQHF; DNA: TGTGCCAGCAGTTCGCGACAGGGAGGAGGCAATCAGCCCCAGCATTTT
J: TRBJ2-7; V: TRBV27; D: NA; size: NA; CDR3: CASSFVGDGLSYEQYF; DNA: TGTGCCAGCAGTTTCGTGGGAGACGGCCTGTCCTACGAGCAGTACTTC
J: TRBJ2-1; V: TRBV28; D: NA; size: NA; CDR3: CASAGPGYNEQFF; DNA: TGTGCCAGCGCGGGACCAGGATACAATGAGCAGTTCTTC